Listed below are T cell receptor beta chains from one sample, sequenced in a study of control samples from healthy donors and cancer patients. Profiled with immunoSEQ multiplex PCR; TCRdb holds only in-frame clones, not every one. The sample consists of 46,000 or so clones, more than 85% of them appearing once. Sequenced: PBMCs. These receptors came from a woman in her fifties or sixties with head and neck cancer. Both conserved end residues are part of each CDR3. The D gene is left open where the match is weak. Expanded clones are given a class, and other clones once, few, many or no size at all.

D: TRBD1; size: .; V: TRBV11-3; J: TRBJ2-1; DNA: TGTGCCAGCAGCAGGGACAGGGACGAGCAGTTCTTC; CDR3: CASSRDRDEQFF
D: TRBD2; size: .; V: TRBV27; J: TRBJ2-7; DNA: TGTGCCAGCAGTAATAGCGGGGACCCCTACGAGCAGTACTTC; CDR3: CASSNSGDPYEQYF
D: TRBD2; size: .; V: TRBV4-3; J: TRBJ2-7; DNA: TGCGCCAGCAGCCAAGTCGTTTCCCGGGGGGGCGCGGAGGGAAACATGGGGCAGCAGTACTTC; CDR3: CASSQVVSRGGAEGNMGQQYF
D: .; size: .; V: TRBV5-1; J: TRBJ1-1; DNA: TGCGCCAGCAGCTTTCAGGGGCTGAACACTGAAGCTTTCTTT; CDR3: CASSFQGLNTEAFF
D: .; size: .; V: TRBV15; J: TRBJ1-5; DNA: TGTGCCACCAGCAGAGATTTGGGACTCAATCAGCCCCAGCATTTT; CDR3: CATSRDLGLNQPQHF
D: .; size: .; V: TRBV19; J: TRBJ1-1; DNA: TGTGCCAGTAGTATAAGGAACAGGGTCCCTGAAGCTTTCTTT; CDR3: CASSIRNRVPEAFF
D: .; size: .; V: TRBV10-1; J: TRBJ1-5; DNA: TGCGCCATGGGGGCCCTCGCTAATCAGCCCCAGCATTTT; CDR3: CAMGALANQPQHF
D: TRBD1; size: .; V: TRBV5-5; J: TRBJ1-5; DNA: TGTGCCAGCAGCCTGTTCGGACAGGGGGCCGAGAGCAATCAGCCCCAGCATTTT; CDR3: CASSLFGQGAESNQPQHF
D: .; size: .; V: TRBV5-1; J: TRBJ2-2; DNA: TGCGCCAGCAGCTTGGAGGGGGGGAACACCGGGGAGCTGTTTTTT; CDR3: CASSLEGGNTGELFF
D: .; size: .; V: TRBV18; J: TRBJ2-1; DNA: TGTGCCAGCTCACATCGTGGAGGAACGGAGACCTACAATGAGCAGTTCTTC; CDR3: CASSHRGGTETYNEQFF
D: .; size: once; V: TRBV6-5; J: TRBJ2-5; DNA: TGTGCCAGCAGTTACGGTAGTAGGGCTGGGCAAGAGACCCAGTACTTC; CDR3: CASSYGSRAGQETQYF
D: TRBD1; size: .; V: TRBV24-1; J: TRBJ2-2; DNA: TGTGCCACCAGTGCTCCCGACAGGGACACCGGGGAGCTGTTTTTT; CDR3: CATSAPDRDTGELFF
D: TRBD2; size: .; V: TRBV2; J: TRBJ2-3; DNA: TGTGCCAGCAGTCCGACTAGCGGGGGGGCAGTAGATACGCAGTATTTT; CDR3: CASSPTSGGAVDTQYF
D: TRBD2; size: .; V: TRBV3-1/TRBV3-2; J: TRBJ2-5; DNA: TGTGCCAGCAGCCCACGCGGGACTAGTCGGCCAGAGACCCAGTACTTC; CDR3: CASSPRGTSRPETQYF
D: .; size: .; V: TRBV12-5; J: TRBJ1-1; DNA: TGTGCTAGTGGTTTGACTCCGGACAGTGGAGCTTTCTTT; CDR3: CASGLTPDSGAFF
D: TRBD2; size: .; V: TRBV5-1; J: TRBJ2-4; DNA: TGCGCCAGCAGCCCCCTCGGGACTAGCGGGAGTTGGGGGGCCAAAAACATTCAGTACTTC; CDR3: CASSPLGTSGSWGAKNIQYF
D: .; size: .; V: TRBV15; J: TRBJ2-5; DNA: TGTGCCACCAGCAATCGGGTTTCCGAGACCCAGTACTTC; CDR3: CATSNRVSETQYF
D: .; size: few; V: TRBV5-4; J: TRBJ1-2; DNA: TGTGCCAGCAGCTTGGAACGGGACACAGTGGGCTACACCTTC; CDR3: CASSLERDTVGYTF
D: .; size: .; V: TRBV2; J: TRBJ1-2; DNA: TGTGCCAGCACCGAGGGGTTTACTAACTATGGCTACACCTTC; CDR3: CASTEGFTNYGYTF
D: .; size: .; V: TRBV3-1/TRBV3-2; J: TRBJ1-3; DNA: TGTGCCAGCAGCCGAAGGAGGGGGGATGGAAACACCATATATTTT; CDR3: CASSRRRGDGNTIYF
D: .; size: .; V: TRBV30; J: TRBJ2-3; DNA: TGTGCCTGGAGTCGGCGTGTTAGTCACACAGATACGCAGTATTTT; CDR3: CAWSRRVSHTDTQYF
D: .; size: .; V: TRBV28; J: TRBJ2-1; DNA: TGTGCCAGCAGGGGGGGAAGGAATGAGCAGTTCTTC; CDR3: CASRGGRNEQFF
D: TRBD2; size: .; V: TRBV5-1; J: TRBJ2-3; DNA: TGCGCCAGCCGGTTACTAGCGGGGGGTGCAGATACGCAGTATTTT; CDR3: CASRLLAGGADTQYF
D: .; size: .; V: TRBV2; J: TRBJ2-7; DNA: TGTGCCATTGTGGAACGGGCCTCCTACGAGCAGTACTTC; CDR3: CAIVERASYEQYF
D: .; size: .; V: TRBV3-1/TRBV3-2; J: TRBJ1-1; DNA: TGTGCCAGCAGCCAAGTTCCTACAGGGTACAGGACTGAAGCTTTCTTT; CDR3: CASSQVPTGYRTEAFF
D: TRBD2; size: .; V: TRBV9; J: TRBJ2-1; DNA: TGTGCCAGCAGCGTAGGCGGGGGGCCGGGCGAGCAGTTCTTC; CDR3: CASSVGGGPGEQFF
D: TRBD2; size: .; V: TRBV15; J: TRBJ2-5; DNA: TGTGCCACCAGCAGAGATAGCGGGGGGGCAGAGACCCAGTACTTC; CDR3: CATSRDSGGAETQYF
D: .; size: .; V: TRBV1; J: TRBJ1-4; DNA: TGCACCAGCAGCCAAGGGAACTCAAACGGAAAACTGTTTTTT; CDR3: CTSSQGNSNGKLFF
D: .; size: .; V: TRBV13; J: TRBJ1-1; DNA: TGTGCCAGCAGTGAGCCGGGAAGGAGTCGTGTAGCTTTCTTT; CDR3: CASSEPGRSRVAFF
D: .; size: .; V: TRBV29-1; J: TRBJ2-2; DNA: TGCAGCGTTGATGGCGGGAACACCGGGGAGCTGTTTTTT; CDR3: CSVDGGNTGELFF
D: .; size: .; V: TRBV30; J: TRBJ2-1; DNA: TGTGCCATTCAGTCCTACAATGAGCAGTTCTTC; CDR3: CAIQSYNEQFF